A selection of T cell receptor beta chains follows, all from one sample in a study of cytomegalovirus exposure and HLA in healthy donors. Method: immunoSEQ multiplex PCR; TCRdb's copy keeps in-frame clones and lacks some. Of about 65,000 clones in the sample, around 90% were seen once. The sample consisted of PBMCs. Source of these receptors: a young woman in good health and CMV-seronegative. Each CDR3 is given with its conserved first and last residue. A D gene is named only where the DNA matches it firmly. Clone size is given for some rows only: seen once, a few or many times, or a class if the clone is expanded.

abundance	j_gene	d_gene	v_gene	len	CDR3aa	CDR3nt
-	TRBJ1-5	TRBD1	TRBV28	15	CASSFTGVWNQPQHF	TGTGCCAGCAGTTTTACAGGGGTGTGGAATCAGCCCCAGCATTTT
-	TRBJ2-3	TRBD2	TRBV27	15	CASSYTGGLTDTQYF	TGTGCCAGCAGTTATACGGGGGGGCTAACAGATACGCAGTATTTT
once	TRBJ1-2	-	TRBV19	17	CASRPITGRRLNYGYTF	TGTGCCAGTAGACCAATCACAGGCAGGCGCCTCAACTATGGCTACACCTTC
-	TRBJ2-1	TRBD1	TRBV27	14	CASSLARTGNEQFF	TGTGCCAGCAGTTTAGCCAGGACAGGCAATGAGCAGTTCTTC
-	TRBJ1-3	TRBD1	TRBV18	13	CASSPDRGDTIYF	TGTGCCAGCTCACCGGACAGGGGAGACACCATATATTTT
-	TRBJ1-1	-	TRBV6-5	14	CASSSPGGGTEAFF	TGTGCCAGCAGTTCGCCTGGGGGAGGCACTGAAGCTTTCTTT
-	TRBJ2-1	TRBD2	TRBV4-3	18	CASSHSTGTSNRYNEQFF	TGCGCCAGCAGCCATTCCACCGGGACTAGCAATCGGTACAATGAGCAGTTCTTC
-	TRBJ2-2	-	TRBV6-5	16	CASSLDTGANTGELFF	TGTGCCAGCAGTTTAGACACGGGGGCGAACACCGGGGAGCTGTTTTTT
-	TRBJ2-1	TRBD1	TRBV19	13	CASSTDRVNEQFF	TGTGCCAGTAGTACGGACAGGGTCAATGAGCAGTTCTTC
-	TRBJ2-1	TRBD2	TRBV7-2	14	CASSQGLGGGEQFF	TGTGCCAGCAGCCAAGGACTAGGCGGAGGTGAGCAGTTCTTC
-	TRBJ2-2	TRBD2	TRBV9	18	CASSAQGGLAGRVGELFF	TGTGCCAGCAGCGCTCAGGGTGGGCTAGCGGGCCGCGTAGGGGAGCTGTTTTTT
few	TRBJ2-3	TRBD2	TRBV6-4	15	CASSPTSGSTDTQYF	TGTGCCAGCAGCCCCACTAGCGGTAGCACAGATACGCAGTATTTT
-	TRBJ2-3	TRBD2	TRBV5-3	20	CARSSSGTSGRKRRTDTQYF	TGTGCCAGAAGCTCTTCCGGGACTAGCGGGAGGAAGAGGCGGACAGATACGCAGTATTTT
-	TRBJ2-7	-	TRBV5-1	13	CASSLEGPYEQYF	TGCGCCAGCAGCTTGGAGGGGCCCTACGAGCAGTACTTC
-	TRBJ2-5	TRBD1	TRBV27	15	CASSYRDRGFGTQYF	TGTGCCAGCAGTTACCGGGACAGGGGATTTGGGACCCAGTACTTC
-	TRBJ1-1	TRBD1	TRBV5-1	14	CASSLEDRVTEAFF	TGCGCCAGCAGCTTGGAGGACAGGGTCACTGAAGCTTTCTTT
-	TRBJ2-4	-	TRBV28	15	CASSPPGDAINIQYF	TGTGCCAGCAGTCCCCCGGGGGACGCTATAAACATTCAGTACTTC
-	TRBJ2-1	TRBD2	TRBV11-2	19	CASSPTSSSDSGGANEQFF	TGTGCCAGCAGCCCGACCTCCTCATCCGATAGCGGGGGGGCAAATGAGCAGTTCTTC
-	TRBJ1-5	-	TRBV10-3	14	CAISDRNRNQPQHF	TGTGCCATCAGTGACCGAAACAGGAATCAGCCCCAGCATTTT
-	TRBJ2-7	-	TRBV7-2	19	CASSSRNQVGRKIFYEQYF	TGTGCCAGCAGCTCCCGTAACCAGGTCGGGAGAAAAATCTTCTACGAGCAGTACTTC
-	TRBJ2-5	-	TRBV10-3	14	CAISERGPKETQYF	TGTGCCATCAGTGAGAGAGGCCCAAAAGAGACCCAGTACTTC
-	TRBJ1-4	-	TRBV4-3	15	CASSQVGLIKEKLFF	TGCGCCAGCAGCCAGGTGGGGCTCATAAAGGAAAAACTGTTTTTT
-	TRBJ1-1	-	TRBV5-1	16	CASSLGPSLGGTEAFF	TGCGCCAGCAGCTTGGGCCCGTCTCTCGGCGGCACTGAAGCTTTCTTT
-	TRBJ2-1	TRBD1	TRBV25-1	16	CASSERCLGTVDEQFF	TGTGCCAGCAGTGAGCGGTGCCTCGGGACAGTCGATGAGCAGTTCTTC
-	TRBJ1-1	-	TRBV5-1	14	CASSLMGHLTEAFF	TGCGCCAGCAGCTTGATGGGGCATCTCACTGAAGCTTTCTTT
-	TRBJ1-2	TRBD1	TRBV6-5	15	CASSRVLGQGYGYTF	TGTGCCAGCAGTCGGGTCCTGGGACAGGGTTACGGCTACACCTTC
-	TRBJ2-1	TRBD2	TRBV7-2	17	CASSPRTSGSLGEEQFF	TGTGCCAGCAGCCCGAGGACTAGCGGGAGTCTGGGAGAGGAGCAGTTCTTC
-	TRBJ1-1	TRBD1	TRBV4-1	15	CASSGPGGRYTEAFF	TGCGCCAGCAGCGGGCCAGGGGGCCGGTACACTGAAGCTTTCTTT
-	TRBJ1-1	-	TRBV28	15	CASSTLVRVGTEAFF	TGTGCCAGCAGTACTTTAGTCAGGGTCGGCACTGAAGCTTTCTTT
-	TRBJ2-5	TRBD1	TRBV6-5	15	CASSYSGQGKETQYF	TGTGCCAGCAGTTACTCGGGACAGGGGAAAGAGACCCAGTACTTC
-	TRBJ2-5	-	TRBV9	16	CASSLSPAGLKETQYF	TGTGCCAGCAGTCTCTCCCCCGCCGGGTTAAAAGAGACCCAGTACTTC
-	TRBJ1-1	TRBD1	TRBV28	13	CASSLQGGTEAFF	TGTGCCAGCAGTTTACAGGGGGGCACTGAAGCTTTCTTT
-	TRBJ2-3	TRBD2	TRBV18	16	CASSPPLAGSTDTQYF	TGTGCCAGCTCACCACCCCTAGCGGGAAGCACAGATACGCAGTATTTT
-	TRBJ2-4	-	TRBV28	16	CASSSMGLLAKNIQYF	TGTGCCAGCAGCTCGATGGGGCTCCTAGCCAAAAACATTCAGTACTTC
-	TRBJ2-7	-	TRBV14	12	CASSQQGYEQYF	TGTGCCAGCAGCCAACAGGGCTACGAGCAGTACTTC
-	TRBJ2-2	TRBD2	TRBV27	17	CASSLSSGGPDTGELFF	TGTGCCAGCAGTTTATCTAGCGGGGGACCAGACACCGGGGAGCTGTTTTTT
-	TRBJ1-3	-	TRBV18	14	CASSPFQGGNTIYF	TGTGCCAGCTCACCTTTTCAGGGAGGAAACACCATATATTTT
-	TRBJ2-7	-	TRBV7-9	12	CASSFTSTEQYF	TGTGCCAGCAGCTTCACCTCTACCGAGCAGTACTTC
-	TRBJ1-2	TRBD1	TRBV6-4	15	CASSKETGGTYGYTF	TGTGCCAGCAGTAAGGAGACAGGGGGGACGTATGGCTACACCTTC
-	TRBJ2-7	TRBD2	TRBV10-2	16	CASGHTSGGDSYEQYF	TGCGCCAGCGGACATACTAGCGGGGGGGACTCCTACGAGCAGTACTTC
once	TRBJ2-3	TRBD2	TRBV6-6	16	CASSYVAGVGTDTQYF	TGTGCCAGCAGTTACGTAGCGGGGGTTGGCACAGATACGCAGTATTTT
-	TRBJ2-3	TRBD2	TRBV28	18	CASSFSSGGAVLTDTQYF	TGTGCCAGCAGTTTTTCTAGCGGGGGGGCCGTTTTAACAGATACGCAGTATTTT
-	TRBJ2-7	-	TRBV7-9	13	CASSLADRGFLYF	TGTGCCAGCAGCTTAGCCGATCGGGGGTTTCTGTACTTC